The sequence of this TCR beta chain was determined in a study of OX40 agonist ivuxolimab in advanced cancers. Study-wide context: Cohort: 75% to 90% men, mean age approximately 60, aged roughly 23 to 79.

Points from the study as a whole: Fewer expanded clones were found on average in CD4+ than in CD8+ T cells.

Regarding this clone: What it binds is unknown.

Some clones are missing from TCRdb's copy, which holds only in-frame ones; the method was immunoSEQ multiplex PCR. Among more than 55,000 clones listed, over 75% were seen once. Sampled blood was obtained at baseline, cycle 4 day 1, and cycle 7 day 1. The CDR3 is 16 residues long. The V end was cut by 5 bases, the J end by 0 bases, with 14 bases between. Germline CDR1 and CDR2: MDHEN and SYDVKM. This specimen consisted of CD4+ or CD8+ T cells sorted from blood, obtained in a trial of the OX40 agonist ivuxolimab. This chain links TRBV28 with TRBJ1-3; D uncertain. The receptor comes from an adult with an advanced solid tumor such as melanoma, head and neck, liver or kidney cancer. The CDR3, as DNA: TGTGCCAGCAGTACCCCAACCGGACGCTCTGGAAACACCATATATTTT. Protein sequence: CASSTPTGRSGNTIYF.